The 30 T cell receptor beta chains presented below share a single source sample, sequenced in a study of blood T cells in healthy people across ages. The second PCR ran about 6 to 12 cycles with a sample-barcoded 5' primer and J-beta primers. TCRdb fed the 5' RACE reads into MiXCR, producing one record per CDR3 protein. Of about 780,000 distinct CDR3 sequences listed, roughly 24% are singletons. These records were also assigned to another study, of T cells of mothers and their children.

The sample comprised blood. The receptors come from a boy younger than 18 in good health.

The V call is TRBV18, the J call TRBJ2-4; D may be TRBD2 (6 bases). The CDR3 loop spans 19 amino acids. Germline CDR1 and CDR2: KGHSH and LQKENI. Trimming removed 2 bases at V and 0 bases at J, with 20 bases between. Here the CDR3 DNA reads TGTGCCAGCTCACCATCGAGGCTAGGAGGGGTGATAGCCAAAAACATTCAGTACTTC. It specifies CASSPSRLGGVIAKNIQYF. Supplemented by reference TRBV18 and TRBJ2-4, the full variable domain reads NAGVMQNPRHLVRRRGQEARLRCSPMKGHSHVYWYRQLPEEGLKFMVYLQKENIIDESGMPKERFSAEFPKEGPSILRIQQVVRGDSAAYFCASSPSRLGGVIAKNIQYFGAGTRLSVL.

V is TRBV19 and J is TRBJ2-3; 7 positions match TRBD1. CDR1 and CDR2 from the germline V gene are LNHDA and SQIVND (reference sequence). The CDR3 totals 14 residues. V lost 5 bases and J lost 6; bases outside the gene matches: 8. In DNA, the CDR3 is TGTGCCAGTAGTGTCCAGACAGGGCCCGATACGCAGTATTTT. Protein sequence: CASSVQTGPDTQYF.

This clonotype was observed a few times. The chain uses TRBV4-1 and TRBJ2-5, with 7 bases aligning to TRBD1. Germline lookup yields CDR1 MGHRA and CDR2 YSYEKL. V dropped 0 bases and J dropped 4; count of bases not matched to a gene: 5. The CDR3 is 15 residues long. CDR3 in amino acids: CASSQEPRDRETQYF. CDR3 DNA sequence: TGCGCCAGCAGCCAAGAGCCCCGGGACAGAGAGACCCAGTACTTC.

A few counts support this clonotype. V usage is TRBV28 and J usage is TRBJ1-4; possible D gene TRBD1, 5 bases. Deletions cut 4 bases from V and 0 bases from J, with 12 bases between. Germline V CDR1 and CDR2: MDHEN, SYDVKM. The CDR3 is made up of 16 amino acids. The CDR3 region has the DNA TGTGCCAGCAGTTACCCCCCGGGGGCAACTAATGAAAAACTGTTTTTT. Translated: CASSYPPGATNEKLFF.

The chain uses TRBV20-1 and TRBJ1-1; unclear D gene. Per germline, CDR1 DFQATT and CDR2 SNEGSKA (reference sequence). This CDR3 comprises 11 residues. The V end lost 4 bases, the J end lost 1 base, and 4 bases lay between the germline ends. The DNA of the CDR3 is TGCAGTGCTAATTCGAACACTGAAGCTTTCTTT. Translated: CSANSNTEAFF.

This clonotype has just a few counts. CDR3 sequence (DNA): TGTGCCAGCAGCCTACCGGGACAGAGTTTCTATGGCTACACCTTC. This encodes CASSLPGQSFYGYTF. This chain links TRBV14 with TRBJ1-2, with 7 bases that match TRBD1. CDR1 and CDR2 from the germline V gene are SGHDN and FVKESK. This CDR3 region has 15 residues. The trim removed 4 bases at V and 4 bases at J, leaving 9 bases unmatched. Complete variable domain (other parts from reference TRBV14 and TRBJ1-2): EAGVTQFPSHSVIEKGQTVTLRCDPISGHDNLYWYRRVMGKEIKFLLHFVKESKQDESGMPNNRFLAERTGGTYSTLKVQPAELEDSGVYFCASSLPGQSFYGYTFGSGTRLTVV.

This clonotype has a count of ten or more. The J gene is TRBJ2-7, the V gene TRBV5-1; weak D call: TRBD1 (5 bases). V was clipped by 2 bases and J by 3 bases, with 6 bases between them. CDR3 length equals 12 residues. Germline V gene sequence: CDR1 SGHRS, CDR2 YFSETQ. The CDR3 reads CASSFDSYEQYF. CDR3 in DNA: TGCGCCAGCAGCTTCGACAGCTACGAGCAGTACTTC.

The chain carries TRBV4-2 and TRBJ2-7, with TRBD2 as a possible D gene (7 bases). The germline CDR1 and CDR2 sequences are LGHNA and YNFKEQ. Trimming took 1 base from V and 7 from J, leaving 11 bases between them. CDR3 length: 13 amino acids. The CDR3 DNA sequence: TGTGCCAGCAGCCAAGGGGGGGGGCGAGAGCAGTACTTC. This encodes CASSQGGGREQYF.

The chain is built from TRBV5-1 and TRBJ2-5; 8 positions match TRBD2. V lost 3 bases and J lost 1; bases outside the gene matches: 5. The CDR3 is 15 residues long. Per germline, CDR1 SGHRS and CDR2 YFSETQ. CDR3 nucleotides: TGCGCCAGCAGCTGGGAGGGGACTAGCCAAGAGACCCAGTACTTC. It is translated as CASSWEGTSQETQYF.

This clonotype appeared a single time. The junction shows a germline mismatch at one end, possibly a read error. V and J are TRBV13 and TRBJ1-2, with 9 bases aligning to TRBD1. This CDR3 is 12 amino acids long. Germline V CDR1 and CDR2: PRHDT, FYEKMQ (reference sequence). The CDR3 sequence: CASSLTGTGMAF. CDR3 sequence (DNA): TGTGCCAGCAGCCTAACCGGGACAGGGATGGCCTTC.

V usage is TRBV6-1 and J usage is TRBJ1-1, with TRBD1 matching over 8 bases. The CDR3 extends over 15 amino acids. Germline trimming cut 6 bases from V and 5 bases from J; bases unmatched to any gene: 11. The germline CDR1 and CDR2 sequences are MNHNS and SASEGT. CDR3 in amino acids: CASRQGGTLATEAFF. In nucleotides, the CDR3 is TGTGCCAGCAGACAGGGGGGCACCCTCGCGACTGAAGCTTTCTTT.

This sequence joins TRBV12-3 or TRBV12-4 and TRBJ1-2; D call uncertain. Trimming shortened V by 6 bases and J by 2 bases, and 7 bases separated the two germline ends. The CDR3 is 12 amino acids. The CDR3 DNA is TGTGCCAGCAGATTAAGGAACTATGGCTACACCTTC. Residues: CASRLRNYGYTF.

This clonotype was counted between two and nine times. The chain carries TRBV6-1 and TRBJ1-2, with 9 bases matching TRBD1. Germline V gives CDR1 MNHNS, CDR2 SASEGT. The CDR3 runs to 15 residues. V was clipped by 0 bases and J by 4 bases; unmatched bases: 3. This chain's CDR3 is CASSEAPGQGYGYTF. CDR3 sequence (DNA): TGTGCCAGCAGTGAAGCCCCGGGACAGGGCTATGGCTACACCTTC.

The chain carries TRBV5-1 and TRBJ2-5; unclear D gene. The J call may be mistaken, given a closer DNA end match to TRBJ2-7. The CDR3 runs to 14 residues. The germline CDR1 and CDR2 sequences are SGHRS and YFSETQ. The CDR3 loop is CASSPRSGVDEQYF. For the CDR3, the DNA is TGCGCCAGCAGCCCCAGATCTGGCGTCGACGAGCAGTACTTC.

The chain employs TRBV2 and TRBJ2-1; D is undetermined. The CDR3 runs to 10 residues. V lost 8 bases, J lost 6 bases, and 5 bases lay in between. CDR1 SNHLY and CDR2 FYNNEI come from the germline V gene. The CDR3 DNA sequence: TGTGCCAGCGTACTCAATGAGCAGTTCTTC. This sequence encodes CASVLNEQFF.

Many counts were recorded for this clonotype. The chain recombines TRBV2 with TRBJ2-7; maybe TRBD2 (5 bases). The CDR3 spans 16 residues. V gave up 1 base and J gave up 0 bases, with 13 bases separating them. Germline loops: CDR1 SNHLY, CDR2 FYNNEI. The CDR3 spells CASSEVTLRDSYEQYF. As DNA, the CDR3 is TGTGCCAGCAGTGAAGTTACCCTCCGGGACTCCTACGAGCAGTACTTC.

The V and J genes are TRBV20-1 and TRBJ1-1; tentatively, D is TRBD1 (5 bases). The CDR3 length is 11 residues. V dropped 6 bases and J dropped 6 bases, with 11 bases sitting between them. CDR1 and CDR2 from the germline V gene are DFQATT and SNEGSKA (reference sequence). DNA of the CDR3: TGCAGTGCGGGCGGGGACGCTGAAGCTTTCTTT. This codes for CSAGGDAEAFF.

The rearrangement links TRBV6-5 to TRBJ2-3, with D tentatively TRBD1 (5 bases). The CDR3 totals 16 residues. Germline V CDR1 and CDR2: MNHEY, SVGAGI. Trimming shortened V by 0 bases and J by 0 bases, and 10 bases separated the two germline ends. In DNA, the CDR3 is TGTGCCAGCAGTTACTCTAATTACAGGAGCACAGATACGCAGTATTTT. Amino acid sequence: CASSYSNYRSTDTQYF.

This clonotype was counted between two and nine times. The chain is built from TRBV4-1 and TRBJ2-4; D gene ambiguous. V shed 1 base and J shed 0 bases, with 7 bases lying between them. The CDR3 runs 15 residues. From germline, CDR1 is MGHRA and CDR2 YSYEKL. The CDR3 here is CASSQGVVAKNIQYF. The CDR3 region has the DNA TGCGCCAGCAGCCAAGGCGTGGTAGCCAAAAACATTCAGTACTTC.

This clonotype was detected a few times. The V and J genes are TRBV2 and TRBJ2-6; D remains ambiguous. Germline-derived CDR1 and CDR2 are SNHLY and FYNNEI. The CDR3 is 16 amino acids. Trimming removed 2 bases at V and 0 bases at J, with 8 bases between. CDR3 DNA sequence: TGTGCCAGCAGTGAATATCCCTTCTCTGGGGCCAACGTCCTGACTTTC. This translates into CASSEYPFSGANVLTF.

The chain carries TRBV9 and TRBJ2-1; D may be TRBD2 (7 bases). The CDR3 contains 17 residues. V lost 0 bases and J lost 1, with 14 bases in between. Germline CDR1 and CDR2: SGDLS and YYNGEE. The CDR3 here is CASSVGGGGVSYNEQFF. In DNA form, the CDR3 reads TGTGCCAGCAGCGTAGGAGGGGGAGGGGTTTCCTACAATGAGCAGTTCTTC.

This chain connects TRBV9 to TRBJ1-2; the D gene is possibly TRBD1 (6 bases). With 3 bases removed from V and 0 bases from J, the gap between germline ends came to 15 bases. The CDR3 runs to 16 residues. CDR1 SGDLS and CDR2 YYNGEE come from the germline V gene. The CDR3 DNA is TGTGCCAGCAGCGGGGTATGGAGGACAGCTAACTATGGCTACACCTTC. Protein sequence: CASSGVWRTANYGYTF. Complete variable domain (other parts from reference TRBV9 and TRBJ1-2): DSGVTQTPKHLITATGQRVTLRCSPRSGDLSVYWYQQSLDQGLQFLIQYYNGEERAKGNILERFSAQQFPDLHSELNLSSLELGDSALYFCASSGVWRTANYGYTFGSGTRLTVV.

This clonotype has just a few counts. This chain links TRBV28 with TRBJ2-7, with 7 bases matching TRBD1. Trimming at V came to 4 bases and at J to 4 bases, leaving 16 bases not matched to a gene. There are 17 residues in the CDR3. Per germline, CDR1 MDHEN and CDR2 SYDVKM. CDR3 coding DNA: TGTGCCAGCAGTTCAAGCTCCTACTGGGACAGACCTTACGAGCAGTACTTC. The encoded protein is CASSSSSYWDRPYEQYF.

The chain is built from TRBV28 and TRBJ2-2, with 12 bases matching TRBD2. V lost 4 bases and J lost 7; bases outside the gene matches: 7. The CDR3 is 16 amino acids. Germline V gene data show CDR1 as MDHEN and CDR2 as SYDVKM. The CDR3 nucleotides are TGTGCCAGCAGTTCTAGCGGGGGGGCCTTGTACGGGGAGCTGTTTTTT. Its protein product is CASSSSGGALYGELFF.

This clonotype was recorded a few times. The genes are TRBV6-1 and TRBJ1-1; D is ambiguous. CDR3 length: 15 residues. The V end was cut by 1 base, the J end by 4 bases, with 13 bases between. Germline V CDR1 and CDR2: MNHNS, SASEGT. DNA for the CDR3: TGTGCCAGCAGTGAAGAGGGTCTCCCATCCACTGAAGCTTTCTTT. Translated, it gives CASSEEGLPSTEAFF.

This clonotype has more than one count but fewer than ten. This may be a read error, as it is one base from a much larger clone. J is TRBJ1-2 and V is TRBV20-1; the D is unclear. Between the trimmed V and J ends, which lost 6 bases and 4 bases, there was a span of 15 bases. This CDR3 region has 13 residues. Germline lookup yields CDR1 DFQATT and CDR2 SNEGSKA (reference sequence). As DNA, the CDR3 is TGCAGTGCCGAAGGAACATCTAGCTATGGCTACACCTTC. Its protein is CSAEGTSSYGYTF.

The V call is TRBV6-6, the J call TRBJ2-4, with D possibly being TRBD2 (5 bases). There are 15 residues in the CDR3. V was shortened by 2 bases and J by 1 base, with 9 bases between the two germline ends. CDR1 and CDR2 (germline): MNHNY, SVGAGI (reference sequence). Written as DNA, the CDR3 is TGTGCCAGCAGTTACGCGGCGGGTGCCAAAAACATTCAGTACTTC. Translating gives CASSYAAGAKNIQYF.

This clonotype was counted ten times or more. The chain has TRBV20-1 and TRBJ2-5; D remains ambiguous. V lost 2 bases to trimming and J lost 3 bases, with 13 bases between them. The germline V gene encodes CDR1 DFQATT and CDR2 SNEGSKA (reference sequence). The CDR3 loop spans 14 amino acids. The CDR3 DNA follows: TGCAGTGCTAGAATTGTAGGCACTAAAGAGACCCAGTACTTC. As protein: CSARIVGTKETQYF.

This clonotype has a handful of counts. The CDR3 DNA is TGTGCCAGCACCTCACTGCCGGACCAAGAGACCCAGTACTTC. It encodes CASTSLPDQETQYF. The J gene is TRBJ2-5, the V gene TRBV12-3 or TRBV12-4, with D unclear. The CDR3 loop spans 14 amino acids. Trimming removed 7 bases from V and 0 bases from J, with 12 bases in between.

This clonotype showed up just a few times. The genes are TRBV7-6 and TRBJ2-5; possible D gene TRBD1, 5 bases. Germline V gene lookup returns CDR1 SGHVS and CDR2 FNYEAQ. Trimming cost V 4 bases and J 2 bases, with 23 bases left between them. This CDR3 contains 18 residues. The CDR3 here is CASSSTRTRQSLQETQYF. The CDR3 nucleotides are TGTGCCAGCAGCTCCACCCGGACACGTCAAAGTTTACAAGAGACCCAGTACTTC. The whole variable domain, filled in from reference TRBV7-6 and TRBJ2-5, reads GAGVSQSPRYKVTKRGQDVALRCDPISGHVSLYWYRQALGQGPEFLTYFNYEAQQDKSGLPNDRFSAERPEGSISTLTIQRTEQRDSAMYRCASSSTRTRQSLQETQYFGPGTRLLVL.